This TCR beta chain was recorded in a study of cytomegalovirus exposure and HLA in healthy donors. Overall study: The same platform was used for the 130 or so validation repertoires and the roughly 730 first-cohort repertoires, a later analysis reported. Findings and caveats of the study: The classifier, whose performance was assessed in both the original and validation cohorts, reportedly diagnosed cytomegalovirus status with high specificity and sensitivity. The finding came from a later analysis; first-cohort TCR clusters tended to co-occur in the 95 to 150 validation repertoires.

Sequencing was performed with immunoSEQ multiplex PCR; in TCRdb, only in-frame clones are kept and a portion is missing. The sample records fewer than 120,000 clones, approximately 88% being singletons. The CDR3 has 15 residues. Trimming left V 1 base short and J 5 bases short, with 15 bases between. Per the germline V gene, CDR1 is LGHNA and CDR2 is YSLEER. Note on this clone: Antigen unknown.

Sequences were obtained from PBMCs. This rearrangement joins TRBV4-3 to TRBJ2-7; no definite D call. The receptor was derived from a young woman in good health and CMV-seropositive. The CDR3: CASSQGPQLRNEQYF. The CDR3 nucleotides read TGCGCCAGCAGCCAAGGACCGCAACTAAGGAACGAGCAGTACTTC.